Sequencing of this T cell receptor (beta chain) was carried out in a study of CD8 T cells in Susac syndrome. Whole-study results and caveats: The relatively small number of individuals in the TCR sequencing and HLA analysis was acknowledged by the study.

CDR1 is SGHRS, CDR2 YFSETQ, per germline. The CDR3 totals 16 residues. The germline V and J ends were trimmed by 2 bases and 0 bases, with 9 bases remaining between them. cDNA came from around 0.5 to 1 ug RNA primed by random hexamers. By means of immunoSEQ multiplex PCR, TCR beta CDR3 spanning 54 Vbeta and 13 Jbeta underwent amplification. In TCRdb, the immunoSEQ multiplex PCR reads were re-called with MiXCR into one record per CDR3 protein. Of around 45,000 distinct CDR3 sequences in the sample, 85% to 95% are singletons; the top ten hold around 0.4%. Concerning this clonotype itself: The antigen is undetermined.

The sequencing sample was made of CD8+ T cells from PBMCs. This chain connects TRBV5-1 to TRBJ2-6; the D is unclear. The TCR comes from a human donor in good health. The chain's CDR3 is CASSLALSSGANVLTF. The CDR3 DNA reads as TGCGCCAGCAGCTTAGCCTTAAGCTCTGGGGCCAACGTCCTGACTTTC.